This TCR beta chain was recovered during a study of T cell responses to AZD1222 COVID-19 vaccine. Across the study: Second-dose intervals of approximately 4 or approximately 12 weeks were pooled. The study, taken as a whole, reports: Just a handful of people given AZD1222 tested seropositive at baseline. After two AZD1222 doses, spike-specific TCR breadth and depth rose versus day 0. Among the donors, most were white British and more were female, and clonal diversity was possibly underestimated.

Using immunoSEQ multiplex PCR, the repertoire was profiled, and TCRdb retains in-frame clones only, with some absent. The data hold about 120,000 clones, with 80% to 85% observed a single time. As regards this clone: Its antigen remains unidentified.

Trimming took off 6 bases at V and 2 bases at J, with 10 bases between the two ends. CDR3 size: 13 residues. Germline V lookup: CDR1 MNHEY, CDR2 SVGAGI. The rearrangement links TRBV6-5 to TRBJ1-2; D unclear. The TCR was taken from an adult in good health. Sample: peripheral blood, taken on day 0 of AZD1222 vaccination. CDR3 residues: CASRGGLNYGYTF. The DNA of the CDR3 is TGTGCCAGCAGAGGCGGCCTAAACTATGGCTACACCTTC.